This T cell receptor beta chain was captured by sequencing in a study of cytomegalovirus exposure and HLA in healthy donors. Study conclusions and caveats: Within an earlier analysis, most TCR beta V segments proved productive either about 90% or about 30% of the time.

This CDR3 is 14 amino acids long. Germline CDR1 reads MNHNS; CDR2 reads SASEGT. The ends were cut back, 8 bases at V and 6 bases at J, with 16 bases in the middle. As concerns this clone: Antigen: not known.

PCR employed 60 Vbeta and 13 Jbeta primers. TCRdb's copy holds only in-frame clones and misses some; the assay was immunoSEQ multiplex PCR. The repertoire consists of roughly 150,000 clones, with approximately 81% occurring once and the leading ten covering 2.5%. This receptor was obtained from a man aged 25 to 40 in good health and CMV-seropositive. The sample consisted of PBMCs. This chain links TRBV6-1 with TRBJ2-2; D remains unclear. The CDR3 reads CASGTRPRAGELFF. As DNA, the CDR3 is TGTGCCAGCGGCACTCGACCACGGGCCGGGGAGCTGTTTTTT.